The 17 T cell receptor beta chains below all came from one sample that was sequenced in a study of T cells in Graves' hyperthyroidism and ophthalmopathy. Amplified TCR beta CDR3 regions came from RNA transcripts. The study used the HTBI primer set for a first-round RT-PCR of the TCR CDR3. TCRdb reprocessed the multiplex PCR reads via MiXCR and lists one record per CDR3 protein. The sample has a few hundred thousand distinct CDR3 sequences, about 43% seen once. The sample consisted of peripheral blood or thyroid tissue (not recorded which). These TCRs come from a woman aged 18-29 years with Graves' hyperthyroidism.

The V gene is TRBV25-1, the J gene TRBJ2-1, with a tentative D call TRBD2 (5 bases). V was shortened by 5 bases and J by 2 bases, with 7 bases between the two germline ends. In germline, CDR1 is MGHDK, CDR2 SYGVNS. CDR3 size: 13 residues. The CDR3 region is CASSFGAYNEQFF. The CDR3 DNA reads as TGTGCCAGCAGTTTCGGGGCCTACAATGAGCAGTTCTTC.

The chain couples TRBV7-2 to TRBJ1-1, with 9 bases identical to TRBD1. Trimming removed 5 bases from V and 8 bases from J; junction bases left unmatched: 24. This CDR3 is 19 amino acids long. Germline CDR1 is SGHTA and CDR2 is FQGNSA. CDR3 DNA sequence: TGTGCCAGCAGCCCCTACCGACTAGCGGGAGGGCATGACAGGGGGGAAGCTTTCTTT. Protein sequence: CASSPYRLAGGHDRGEAFF. The variable domain in full, with the rest retrieved from reference TRBV7-2 and TRBJ1-1, is GAGVSQSPSNKVTEKGKDVELRCDPISGHTALYWYRQSLGQGLEFLIYFQGNSAPDKSGLPSDRFSAERTGGSVSTLTIQRTQQEDSAVYLCASSPYRLAGGHDRGEAFFGQGTRLTVV.

About this clonotype: Germline is not matched at one junction end, which may reflect a read error. The chain couples TRBV6-5 to TRBJ1-4; unclear D gene. The CDR3 spans 15 residues. Germline-derived CDR1 and CDR2 are MNHEY and SVGAGI. CDR3 in DNA: TGTGCCATCAGTTACTCTTGGGCAACTAATGAAAAACTGTTTTTT. It specifies CAISYSWATNEKLFF.

On this clonotype itself: A much larger clone differs from this one at a single base, so this may be a read error. V usage is TRBV18 and J usage is TRBJ2-5, with a tentative D call TRBD2 (5 bases). Germline-derived CDR1 and CDR2 are KGHSH and LQKENI. This CDR3 has 14 residues. Here the CDR3 reads CASSPVVGEEAQYF. DNA of the CDR3: TGTGCCAGCTCACCAGTGGTGGGAGAAGAGGCCCAGTACTTC.

This chain connects TRBV20-1 to TRBJ2-7; 10 bases align to TRBD2. Germline lookup yields CDR1 DFQATT and CDR2 SNEGSKA (reference sequence). This CDR3 contains 18 residues. V was clipped by 1 base and J by 7 bases; unmatched bases: 19. The CDR3 loop reads CSARVGGLAGELRWEQYF. The CDR3 region has the DNA TGCAGTGCTAGAGTCGGAGGGCTAGCGGGAGAACTCAGGTGGGAGCAGTACTTC.

This clonotype appeared many times. This chain uses TRBV2 with TRBJ1-1; D is perhaps TRBD1 (6 bases). Trimming stripped 7 bases from V and 3 bases from J, with 9 bases between. Germline V CDR1 and CDR2: SNHLY, FYNNEI. The CDR3 covers 12 residues. The CDR3 region is CASTPGDTEAFF. Written as DNA, the CDR3 is TGTGCCAGCACCCCAGGGGACACTGAAGCTTTCTTT.

The gene calls are TRBV11-2 and TRBJ1-5; D is unclear. Germline V lookup: CDR1 SGHAT, CDR2 FQNNGV. Trimming shortened V by 5 bases and J by 13 bases, and 12 bases separated the two germline ends. The CDR3 has 11 residues. The CDR3 here is CASSPSNTQHF. As DNA, the CDR3 is TGTGCCAGCAGCCCATCAAATACGCAGCATTTT.

The chain is built from TRBV5-1 and TRBJ2-5, with 8 bases that match TRBD2. The CDR3 covers 15 residues. In germline, CDR1 is SGHRS, CDR2 YFSETQ. After removal of 4 bases from V and 2 bases from J, the junction contained 7 bases not matched to a gene. The CDR3 DNA follows: TGCGCCAGCAGCACTACGGCGGGAGGACAAGAGACCCAGTACTTC. This gives the protein CASSTTAGGQETQYF.

The table lists this clonotype with many counts. The chain links TRBV5-5 to TRBJ1-4, with a possible D match to TRBD1 (5 bases). Germline assignment: CDR1 SGHKS and CDR2 YYEKEE (reference sequence). Trimming left V 1 base short and J 3 bases short, with 13 bases between. This CDR3 region has 16 residues. CDR3 region: CASSLYSAGPNEKLFF. The CDR3 DNA reads as TGTGCCAGCAGCTTGTACTCGGCAGGGCCTAATGAAAAACTGTTTTTT.

With regard to this clonotype: A much larger clone sits a single nucleotide away, making a read error possible. This sequence joins TRBV2 and TRBJ2-7; 7 bases are a match to TRBD2. CDR3 length: 14 amino acids. The germline CDR1 and CDR2 sequences are SNHLY and FYNNEI. V was pared by 7 bases and J by 2 bases, with 8 bases of the junction left unmatched. The CDR3 here is CASNQGGSAYEQYF. CDR3 coding DNA: TGTGCCAGCAACCAGGGCGGGAGCGCCTACGAGCAGTACTTC. The whole variable domain, filled in from reference TRBV2 and TRBJ2-7, reads EPEVTQTPSHQVTQMGQEVILRCVPISNHLYFYWYRQILGQKVEFLVSFYNNEISEKSEIFDDQFSVERPDGSNFTLKIRSTKLEDSAMYFCASNQGGSAYEQYFGPGTRLTVT.

This clonotype came up many times. The chain combines TRBV9 with TRBJ1-3; maybe TRBD1 (5 bases). The length of the CDR3 is 14 residues. Germline loops: CDR1 SGDLS, CDR2 YYNGEE. Trimming took 1 base from V and 4 from J, leaving 9 bases between them. The CDR3 DNA reads as TGTGCCAGCAGCGTATGGGGCTCGGGAAACACCATATATTTT. Its protein is CASSVWGSGNTIYF.

In regard to this clonotype: One junction end disagrees with the germline gene, perhaps due to a read error. CDR3 DNA: TGTGCCAGCAGCTTGGGGGGAGGTCGGGAGACCCAGTACTTC. It translates to CASSLGGGRETQYF. This chain connects TRBV5-1 to TRBJ2-5; a possible D gene is TRBD2 (6 bases). The CDR3 is 14 residues long. Germline-derived CDR1 and CDR2 are SGHRS and YFSETQ.

This clonotype was picked up a small number of times. The J gene is TRBJ2-7, the V gene TRBV12-3 or TRBV12-4; weak D call: TRBD2 (6 bases). The CDR3 is 13 residues long. The V end was cut by 6 bases, the J end by 2 bases, with 11 bases between. This CDR3 is CASRIGSTYEQYF. CDR3 coding DNA: TGTGCCAGCAGAATCGGGAGCACCTACGAGCAGTACTTC.

The chain combines TRBV5-6 with TRBJ2-3; TRBD2 matches 13 bases. Trimming at V came to 4 bases and at J to 6 bases, leaving 8 bases not matched to a gene. The germline V gene encodes CDR1 SGHDT and CDR2 YYEEEE. The CDR3 is made up of 16 amino acids. The chain's CDR3 is CASSPGLAGYEDTQYF. For the CDR3, the DNA is TGTGCCAGCAGCCCGGGACTAGCGGGATATGAGGATACGCAGTATTTT.

This clonotype has at least ten counts. V and J are TRBV7-2 and TRBJ1-1; no clear D. V was shortened by 5 bases and J by 5 bases, with 9 bases between the two germline ends. There are 12 residues in the CDR3. The V gene's germline CDR1 is SGHTA and CDR2 FQGNSA. In DNA form, the CDR3 reads TGTGCCAGCAGCCCGTTCAAGACTGAAGCTTTCTTT. This encodes CASSPFKTEAFF. Full variable domain (rest looked up from reference TRBV7-2 and TRBJ1-1): GAGVSQSPSNKVTEKGKDVELRCDPISGHTALYWYRQSLGQGLEFLIYFQGNSAPDKSGLPSDRFSAERTGGSVSTLTIQRTQQEDSAVYLCASSPFKTEAFFGQGTRLTVV.

This clonotype was counted only a few times. The gene calls are TRBV7-9 and TRBJ1-1, with D unresolved. Trimming pared 3 bases from V and 8 bases from J, leaving 7 bases between. CDR1 is SEHNR and CDR2 is FQNEAQ in the germline V gene (reference sequence). This CDR3 is built from 11 residues. This CDR3 reads CASSLPGEAFF. CDR3 sequence (DNA): TGTGCCAGCAGCTTGCCTGGGGAAGCTTTCTTT. The variable domain in full, completed from reference TRBV7-9 and TRBJ1-1, reads DTGVSQNPRHKITKRGQNVTFRCDPISEHNRLYWYRQTLGQGPEFLTYFQNEAQLEKSRLLSDRFSAERPKGSFSTLEIQRTEQGDSAMYLCASSLPGEAFFGQGTRLTVV.

The J gene is TRBJ1-5, the V gene TRBV29-1, with D tentatively TRBD1 (5 bases). This CDR3 is 10 amino acids long. Germline V gene lookup returns CDR1 SQVTM and CDR2 ANQGSEA. Trimming removed 7 bases from V and 7 bases from J, with 8 bases in between. The CDR3 region has the DNA TGCAGCGCTGGGGGGCAGCCCCAGCATTTT. It encodes CSAGGQPQHF.